Listed below are T cell receptor beta chains from one sample, sequenced in a study of shared clonotypes between healthy human individuals. TCRdb keeps only in-frame clones here, not all; method: immunoSEQ multiplex PCR. The sample lists a few hundred thousand clones, 65% to 80% seen once, with about 12% in the top ten. The sample was PBMCs. All receptors come from a woman between 40 and 55 years old in good health. Some clones in this sample may be carry-over from other donors' samples. CDR3s include the opening cysteine and the closing phenylalanine or tryptophan. Fields, in order: V gene, clone size, J gene, D gene, CDR3 protein, CDR3 DNA. D genes are given only for firm matches. Size tells how often a clone was seen (once, few, many) or the class of an expanded clone, and some rows leave it out.

TRBV7-2	-	TRBJ2-3	TRBD2	CASSPRGGSADTQYF	TGTGCCAGCAGCCCACGGGGGGGATCGGCAGATACGCAGTATTTT
TRBV7-2	-	TRBJ2-3	TRBD2	CASGLAPTDTQYF	TGTGCCAGCGGACTAGCCCCCACAGATACGCAGTATTTT
TRBV4-2	few	TRBJ2-7	TRBD2	CASSQAGGRAGEQYF	TGTGCCAGCAGCCAAGCGGGCGGGAGGGCCGGCGAGCAGTACTTC
TRBV19	-	TRBJ2-7	-	CASGRDGGYEQYF	TGTGCCAGTGGAAGGGACGGAGGCTACGAGCAGTACTTC
TRBV19	-	TRBJ2-1	-	CASSISRSRASYNEQFF	TGTGCCAGTAGTATAAGTCGCAGTCGCGCCTCCTACAATGAGCAGTTCTTC
TRBV6-1	once	TRBJ1-4	-	CASSEFGQINEKLFF	TGTGCCAGCAGTGAGTTCGGACAGATTAATGAAAAACTGTTTTTT
TRBV7-9	-	TRBJ2-7	-	CASSLVVQGSYEQYF	TGTGCCAGCAGCTTAGTTGTACAAGGCTCCTACGAGCAGTACTTC
TRBV7-9	-	TRBJ2-1	TRBD2	CASLAGGSYNEQFF	TGTGCCAGCCTAGCGGGAGGGAGTTACAATGAGCAGTTCTTC
TRBV18	-	TRBJ2-3	TRBD2	CASSHGLAGGANTQYF	TGTGCCAGCTCACACGGACTAGCGGGGGGCGCAAATACGCAGTATTTT
TRBV6-5	once	TRBJ2-7	TRBD2	CASIGLAGTYEQYF	TGTGCCAGCATCGGACTAGCGGGAACCTACGAGCAGTACTTC
TRBV5-6	-	TRBJ2-3	-	CASSLGGGGGTDTQYF	TGTGCCAGCAGCCTTGGTGGGGGAGGTGGCACAGATACGCAGTATTTT
TRBV7-2	-	TRBJ2-7	TRBD2	CASSSPGGRRTYEQYF	TGTGCCAGCAGCTCTCCCGGCGGGAGGAGAACCTACGAGCAGTACTTC
TRBV7-9	-	TRBJ2-5	-	CASSLMVVKETQYF	TGTGCCAGCAGCTTAATGGTCGTTAAAGAGACCCAGTACTTC
TRBV28	-	TRBJ1-1	TRBD1	CASRETTPGQSMNTEAFF	TGTGCCAGCAGAGAGACCACCCCGGGACAGTCCATGAACACTGAAGCTTTCTTT
TRBV5-1	-	TRBJ2-1	-	CASRRSPEGSYNEQFF	TGCGCCAGCAGAAGGTCCCCCGAGGGGTCCTACAATGAGCAGTTCTTC
TRBV7-3	-	TRBJ1-1	-	CASSLTREERAFF	TGTGCCAGCAGCTTAACCAGGGAAGAAAGAGCTTTCTTT
TRBV6-5	once	TRBJ2-4	-	CASRSDSTGNIQYF	TGTGCCAGCAGATCGGACTCTACAGGGAACATTCAGTACTTC
TRBV28	-	TRBJ2-7	-	CASSSPGPYEQYF	TGTGCCAGCAGTTCCCCAGGGCCCTACGAGCAGTACTTC
TRBV18	-	TRBJ2-7	-	CASSPATGTFHEQYF	TGTGCCAGCTCACCCGCGACAGGTACTTTCCACGAGCAGTACTTC
TRBV4-1	-	TRBJ1-4	-	CASSQETPGAGNEKLFF	TGCGCCAGCAGCCAAGAAACCCCGGGGGCGGGAAATGAAAAACTGTTTTTT
TRBV5-1	many	TRBJ2-2	TRBD1	CASSLTGGPGELFF	TGCGCCAGCAGCTTGACAGGGGGCCCCGGGGAGCTGTTTTTT
TRBV2	-	TRBJ2-1	TRBD2	CASRATSGSYNEQFF	TGTGCCAGCAGAGCCACTAGCGGGAGTTACAATGAGCAGTTCTTC
TRBV5-1	-	TRBJ1-2	-	CASSFGTAYGYTF	TGCGCCAGCAGCTTTGGGACCGCGTATGGCTACACCTTC
TRBV2	once	TRBJ1-5	-	CASSVLNQPQHF	TGTGCCAGCAGTGTACTTAATCAGCCCCAGCATTTT
TRBV29-1	-	TRBJ2-7	TRBD2	CSVEGDYSYEQYF	TGCAGCGTTGAGGGGGACTACTCCTACGAGCAGTACTTC
TRBV19	once	TRBJ1-1	-	CASRTPGEGSAEAFF	TGTGCCAGTAGAACCCCCGGAGAGGGTAGCGCTGAAGCTTTCTTT
TRBV27	-	TRBJ2-5	-	CASSSYGGGGQETQYF	TGTGCCAGCAGTTCCTACGGGGGAGGGGGGCAAGAGACCCAGTACTTC
TRBV25-1	few	TRBJ2-2	-	CASRRGMGFTGELFF	TGTGCCAGCAGGAGGGGAATGGGATTCACCGGGGAGCTGTTTTTT
TRBV10-3	few	TRBJ2-3	TRBD2	CAISESPSGSRPDTQYF	TGTGCCATCAGTGAGTCACCTAGCGGGAGCCGCCCAGATACGCAGTATTTT
TRBV9	-	TRBJ1-5	-	CASSVGGGPNQPQHF	TGTGCCAGCAGCGTAGGTGGGGGCCCCAATCAGCCCCAGCATTTT
TRBV4-1	-	TRBJ2-1	-	CASSLYRERGNEQFF	TGCGCCAGCAGCTTATACAGGGAAAGGGGCAATGAGCAGTTCTTC
TRBV9	-	TRBJ2-5	-	CASSVEGTLGETQYF	TGTGCCAGCAGCGTAGAAGGGACCTTAGGGGAGACCCAGTACTTC
TRBV2	once	TRBJ1-1	TRBD1	CASSGDRGYTEAFF	TGTGCCAGCAGTGGGGACAGGGGGTACACTGAAGCTTTCTTT
TRBV4-3	few	TRBJ2-1	-	CASSQWLGPLEGNEQFF	TGCGCCAGCAGCCAATGGTTGGGGCCACTTGAAGGCAATGAGCAGTTCTTC
TRBV6-4	-	TRBJ2-7	TRBD2	CASSDWAGGQLVGILAEEYEQYF	TGTGCCAGCAGTGACTGGGCGGGGGGCCAGCTGGTCGGTATACTAGCCGAGGAGTACGAGCAGTACTTC
TRBV28	few	TRBJ1-5	-	CASILGGSNQPQHF	TGTGCCAGCATATTGGGGGGGAGCAATCAGCCCCAGCATTTT
TRBV5-4	-	TRBJ2-3	-	CASSPFRTSTDTQYF	TGTGCCAGCAGCCCCTTCCGGACCAGCACAGATACGCAGTATTTT
TRBV4-2	-	TRBJ2-5	TRBD2	CASSQRWGGRGQETQYF	TGTGCCAGCAGCCAAAGGTGGGGCGGGAGGGGGCAAGAGACCCAGTACTTC
TRBV7-9	-	TRBJ2-2	TRBD2	CASSSPGLVGAGELFF	TGTGCCAGCAGCTCCCCCGGACTAGTGGGGGCCGGGGAGCTGTTTTTT
TRBV21-1	-	TRBJ2-1	-	CASSKGGRGYNEQFF	TGTGCCAGCAGCAAAGGCGGGAGGGGCTACAATGAGCAGTTCTTC
TRBV4-1	-	TRBJ1-1	-	CASSQDWTLNTEAFF	TGCGCCAGCAGCCAAGATTGGACATTGAACACTGAAGCTTTCTTT
TRBV19	-	TRBJ2-1	-	CASGGNLDNEQFF	TGTGCCAGTGGGGGGAACCTGGACAATGAGCAGTTCTTC
TRBV7-6	many	TRBJ2-5	TRBD1	CASSLERGPFPQYF	TGTGCCAGCAGCTTAGAGAGGGGGCCTTTCCCCCAGTACTTC
TRBV7-2	-	TRBJ2-3	-	CASSLRQIDTDTQYF	TGTGCCAGCAGCTTAAGACAGATTGACACAGATACGCAGTATTTT
TRBV5-1	-	TRBJ2-7	-	CASSSNLDVGYEQYF	TGCGCCAGCAGCTCCAACCTGGATGTGGGATACGAGCAGTACTTC
TRBV9	-	TRBJ1-2	-	CASSVDQGSAGYTF	TGTGCCAGCAGCGTAGATCAGGGGTCTGCTGGCTACACCTTC
TRBV25-1	-	TRBJ2-1	TRBD1	CASSEPGTGLDNEQFF	TGTGCCAGCAGTGAACCCGGGACAGGGCTGGACAATGAGCAGTTCTTC
TRBV29-1	-	TRBJ2-5	TRBD1	CSGGQGGGETQYF	TGCAGCGGCGGACAGGGGGGTGGTGAGACCCAGTACTTC
TRBV7-6	-	TRBJ2-2	TRBD1	CASSLIAGTGDTGELFF	TGTGCCAGCAGCTTAATCGCCGGGACAGGGGACACCGGGGAGCTGTTTTTT
TRBV7-9	once	TRBJ2-5	TRBD1	CATRQGPQETQYF	TGTGCCACCCGACAGGGGCCACAAGAGACCCAGTACTTC
TRBV7-2	-	TRBJ2-1	TRBD2	CASINQRLAGGEQFF	TGTGCCAGCATCAATCAAAGACTAGCGGGAGGGGAGCAGTTCTTC